What follows describes a single T cell receptor beta chain. Germline V gene data show CDR1 as SGDLS and CDR2 as YYNGEE. V shed 2 bases and J shed 9 bases, with 18 bases lying between them. CDR3 length: 16 residues. The sample is drawn from a study of blood T cell repertoires in COVID-19. Data came from immunoSEQ multiplex PCR; TCRdb stores just in-frame clones and leaves some out. The sample lists 30,000 to 50,000 clones, 79% occurring once. Sequencing used peripheral blood. The chain recombines TRBV9 with TRBJ1-6; TRBD1 might be the D (6 bases). The TCR originated in a man between 70 and 80 years old with acute or convalescent COVID-19. CDR3 loop: CASSVQGRETGSPLHF. The DNA of the CDR3 is TGTGCCAGCAGCGTTCAGGGGAGGGAGACTGGTTCACCCCTCCACTTT.